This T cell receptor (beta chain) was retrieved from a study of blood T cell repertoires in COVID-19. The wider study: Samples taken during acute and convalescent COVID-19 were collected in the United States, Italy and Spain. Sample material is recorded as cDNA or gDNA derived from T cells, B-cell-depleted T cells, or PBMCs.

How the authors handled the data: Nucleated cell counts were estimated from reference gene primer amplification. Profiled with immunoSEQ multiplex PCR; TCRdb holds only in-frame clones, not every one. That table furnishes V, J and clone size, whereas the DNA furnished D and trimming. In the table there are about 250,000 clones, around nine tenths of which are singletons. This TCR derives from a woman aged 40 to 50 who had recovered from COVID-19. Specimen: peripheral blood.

Here the CDR3 reads CASSLGQGLSGYTF. The CDR3 DNA is TGTGCCAGCAGCTTGGGACAGGGGCTAAGCGGCTACACCTTC. This chain links TRBV7-9 with TRBJ1-2; 10 bases map to TRBD1. In germline, CDR1 is SEHNR, CDR2 FQNEAQ (reference sequence). The CDR3 is made up of 14 amino acids. Trimming at V came to 3 bases and at J to 8 bases, leaving 6 bases not matched to a gene.